This T cell receptor (beta chain) was documented in a study of vaccination effects on CD4 cells after COVID-19. The wider study: After expansion with viral peptide pools in the ViraFEST assay, antigen-specific CD4+ T cells were sequenced.

It was after nine to ten days of culture that CD4+ T cells were isolated. Method: immunoSEQ multiplex PCR; TCRdb's copy keeps in-frame clones and lacks some. The table records 70,000 or so clones, around 77% of them present only once. The J segment lost 7 bases and the V segment lost 6 bases, leaving 8 bases of the junction unmatched. The germline V gene encodes CDR1 MNHEY and CDR2 SVGEGT. This CDR3 region has 14 residues. As regards this clone: Its matching antigen is unknown.

The chain couples TRBV6-2 or TRBV6-3 to TRBJ1-4; 7 bases are a match to TRBD1. The material was CD4+ T cells from PBMCs cultured without peptide, obtained before COVID-19 vaccination. The sequence derives from a human donor who received a COVID-19 vaccine. The CDR3 loop reads CASSRPQGREKLFF. CDR3 sequence (DNA): TGTGCCAGCAGCCGGCCACAGGGGCGTGAAAAACTGTTTTTT.